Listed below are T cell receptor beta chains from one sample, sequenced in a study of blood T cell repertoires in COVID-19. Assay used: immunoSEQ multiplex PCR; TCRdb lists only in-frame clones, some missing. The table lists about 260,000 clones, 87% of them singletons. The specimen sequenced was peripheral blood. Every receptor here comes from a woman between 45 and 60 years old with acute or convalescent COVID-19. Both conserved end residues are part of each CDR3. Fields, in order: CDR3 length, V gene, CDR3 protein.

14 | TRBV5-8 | CASVPTPNQETQYF
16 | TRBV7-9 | CASSLAPTGYNSPLHF
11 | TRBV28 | CAGGGNQPQHF
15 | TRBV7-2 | CASSSSKKLSYEQYF
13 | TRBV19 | CASSGRVNTEAFF
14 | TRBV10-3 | CASRNAGGPDIQYF
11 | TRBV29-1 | CSVERGNEQFF
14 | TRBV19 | CASRGQGTNYGYTF
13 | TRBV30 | CAWAAQVSYEQYF
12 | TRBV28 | CASRSGTGSYTF
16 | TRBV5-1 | CASSLDPGQGTDTQYF
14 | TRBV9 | CASSVSGKGDTQYF
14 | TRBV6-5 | CASTPGSYNSPLHF
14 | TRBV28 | CASSFSGPGEKLFF
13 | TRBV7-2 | CASSFWGGHEQYF
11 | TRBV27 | CASGEYGELFF
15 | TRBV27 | CASSLSSGRPNEQFF
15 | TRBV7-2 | CASSLVAGTNYEQYF
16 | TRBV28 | CASSFGVRGRGEKLFF
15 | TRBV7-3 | CASSLDLGSYNEQFF
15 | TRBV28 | CASRSMTASTDTQYF
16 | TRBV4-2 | CASSQVGGSVQETQYF
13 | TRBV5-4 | CASSARQGETQYF
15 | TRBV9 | CASSVDSGRTGELFF
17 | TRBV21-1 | CASSGNRGDNMNTEAFF
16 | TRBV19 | CASSIRSGVGNQPQHF
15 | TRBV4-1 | CASSERLAGDNEQFF
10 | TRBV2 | CASSAGTQYF
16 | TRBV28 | CASSLSASPFTGELFF
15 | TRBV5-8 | CASSPLAGGRYEQYF
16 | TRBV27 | CASSFSGTGRNSPLHF
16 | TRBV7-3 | CASSLQGRASGNTIYF
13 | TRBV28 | CASRQGYGQPQHF
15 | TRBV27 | CASSFVGGRAYEQYF
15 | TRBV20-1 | CSASGTGYSNQPQHF
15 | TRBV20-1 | CSASPLERGNNEQFF
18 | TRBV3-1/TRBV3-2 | CASSSNLVRGRFYNEQFF
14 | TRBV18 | CASSPTSGTGELFF
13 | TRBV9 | CASSDRRKETQYF
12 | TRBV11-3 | CASSYRDHEQFF
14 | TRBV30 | CAWSRPGTSYEQYF
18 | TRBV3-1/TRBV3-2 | CASSQVKGTSEYQETQYF
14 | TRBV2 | CASNRGGRGDTQYF
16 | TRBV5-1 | CASSGPGQNHNYGYTF
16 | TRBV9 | CASSVGGVAANNEQFF
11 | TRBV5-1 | CASSFRYEQYF
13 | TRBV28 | CASTRQTNYGYTF
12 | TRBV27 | CASSLRGTEAFF
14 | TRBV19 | CASSIGPFTYEQYF
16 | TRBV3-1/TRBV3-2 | CASSQTGQVNTGELFF
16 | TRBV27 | CASSPLAFSGTDTQYF
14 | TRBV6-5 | CASSKTGGGQPQHF
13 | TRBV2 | CASSEARAGELFF
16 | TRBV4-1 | CASSQYDKRGTYEQYF
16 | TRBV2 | CASSVQGASSGNTIYF
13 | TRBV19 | CASNLHPGDEQYF
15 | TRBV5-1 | CASSLGTSISYEQYF